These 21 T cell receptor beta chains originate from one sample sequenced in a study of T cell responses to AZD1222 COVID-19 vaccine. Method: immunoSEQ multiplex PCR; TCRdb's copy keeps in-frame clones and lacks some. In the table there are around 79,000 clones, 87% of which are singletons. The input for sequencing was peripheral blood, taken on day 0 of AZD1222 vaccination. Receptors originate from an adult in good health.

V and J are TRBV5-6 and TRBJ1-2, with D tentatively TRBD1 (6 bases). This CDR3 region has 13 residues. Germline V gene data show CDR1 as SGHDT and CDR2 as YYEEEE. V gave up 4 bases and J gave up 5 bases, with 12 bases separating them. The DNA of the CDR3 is TGTGCCAGCAGCGCAGGGGCTCGGTATGGCTACACCTTC. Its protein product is CASSAGARYGYTF.

The DNA for the CDR3 is TGTGCCAGCAGCCAAGGTTTAGGGACTAGTGGCTACACCTTC. Translated, it gives CASSQGLGTSGYTF. The V gene is TRBV14, the J gene TRBJ1-2, with D possibly matching TRBD1 (5 bases). Germline-derived CDR1 and CDR2 are SGHDN and FVKESK. The CDR3 sequence is 14 residues long. Trimming stripped 1 base from V and 7 bases from J, with 13 bases between.

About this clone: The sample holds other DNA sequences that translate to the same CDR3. The DNA of the CDR3 is TGTGCCAGCAGCGGACAGGGATACACTGAAGCTTTCTTT. As protein: CASSGQGYTEAFF. This chain links TRBV7-2 with TRBJ1-1, with 8 nucleotides matching TRBD1. From germline, CDR1 is SGHTA and CDR2 FQGNSA. CDR3 length: 13 amino acids. The ends lost 5 bases at V and 3 bases at J; junction bases unmatched: 2.

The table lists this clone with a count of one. CDR3 in amino acids: CASSRGQGRNQPQHF. The CDR3 region has the DNA TGTGCCAGCAGTAGAGGACAGGGCCGGAATCAGCCCCAGCATTTT. J is TRBJ1-5 and V is TRBV27, with TRBD1 identical over 8 bases. There are 15 residues in the CDR3. V shed 5 bases and J 4 bases; nucleotides not matched to a gene: 7. Germline CDR1 reads MNHEY; CDR2 reads SMNVEV (reference sequence).

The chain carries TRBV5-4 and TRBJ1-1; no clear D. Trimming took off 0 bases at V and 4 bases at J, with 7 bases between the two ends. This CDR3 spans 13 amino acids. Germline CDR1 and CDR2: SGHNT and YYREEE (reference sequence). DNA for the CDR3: TGTGCCAGCAGCTTGGTACAAAGCACTGAAGCTTTCTTT. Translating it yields CASSLVQSTEAFF. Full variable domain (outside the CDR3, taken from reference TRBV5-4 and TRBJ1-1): ETGVTQSPTHLIKTRGQQVTLRCSSQSGHNTVSWYQQALGQGPQFIFQYYREEENGRGNFPPRFSGLQFPNYSSELNVNALELDDSALYLCASSLVQSTEAFFGQGTRLTVV.

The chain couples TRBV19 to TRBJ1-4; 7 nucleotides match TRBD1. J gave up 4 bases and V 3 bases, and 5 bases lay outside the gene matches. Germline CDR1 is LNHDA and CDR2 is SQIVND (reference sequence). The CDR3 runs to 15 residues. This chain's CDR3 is CASSMQSGGNEKLFF. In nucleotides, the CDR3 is TGTGCCAGTAGTATGCAGTCAGGGGGTAATGAAAAACTGTTTTTT. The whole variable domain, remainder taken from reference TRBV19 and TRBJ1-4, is DGGITQSPKYLFRKEGQNVTLSCEQNLNHDAMYWYRQDPGQGLRLIYYSQIVNDFQKGDIAEGYSVSREKKESFPLTVTSAQKNPTAFYLCASSMQSGGNEKLFFGSGTQLSVL.

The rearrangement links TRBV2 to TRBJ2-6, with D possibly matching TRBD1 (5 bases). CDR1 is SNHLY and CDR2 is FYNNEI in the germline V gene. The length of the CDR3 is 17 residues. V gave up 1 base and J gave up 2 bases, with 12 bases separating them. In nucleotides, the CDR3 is TGTGCCAGCAGTGAAGATCGGGCAGGGCCTGGGGCCAACGTCCTGACTTTC. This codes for CASSEDRAGPGANVLTF.

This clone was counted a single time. The CDR3 nucleotides read TGTGCCAGCAGCCTAGGGGGGGGCTTTTCTGGCTACACCTTC. Translating gives CASSLGGGFSGYTF. The V and J genes are TRBV3-1 (or the pseudogene TRBV3-2) and TRBJ1-2, with D perhaps TRBD1 (6 bases). Germline values: CDR1 LGHDT, CDR2 YNNKEL (reference sequence). V gave up 4 bases and J gave up 7 bases, with 16 bases separating them. The CDR3 consists of 14 residues.

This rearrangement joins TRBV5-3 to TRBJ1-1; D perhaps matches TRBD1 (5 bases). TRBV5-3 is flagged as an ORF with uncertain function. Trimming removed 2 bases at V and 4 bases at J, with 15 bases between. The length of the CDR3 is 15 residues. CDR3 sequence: CARSFGPGGSTEAFF. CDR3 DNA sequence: TGTGCCAGAAGCTTCGGTCCGGGGGGTAGCACTGAAGCTTTCTTT.

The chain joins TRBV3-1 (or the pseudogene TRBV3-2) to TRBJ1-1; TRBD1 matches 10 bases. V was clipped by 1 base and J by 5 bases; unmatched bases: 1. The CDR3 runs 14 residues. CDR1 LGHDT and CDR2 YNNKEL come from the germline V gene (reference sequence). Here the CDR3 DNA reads TGTGCCAGCAGCCAAGGGACAGGGGGAACTGAAGCTTTCTTT. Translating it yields CASSQGTGGTEAFF.

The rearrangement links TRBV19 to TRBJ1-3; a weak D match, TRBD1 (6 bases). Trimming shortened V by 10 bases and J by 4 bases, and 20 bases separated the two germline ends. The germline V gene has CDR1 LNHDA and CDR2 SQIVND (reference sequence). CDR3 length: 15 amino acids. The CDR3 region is CATARGGIMGNTIYF. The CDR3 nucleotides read TGTGCCACAGCCAGGGGTGGCATAATGGGAAACACCATATATTTT.

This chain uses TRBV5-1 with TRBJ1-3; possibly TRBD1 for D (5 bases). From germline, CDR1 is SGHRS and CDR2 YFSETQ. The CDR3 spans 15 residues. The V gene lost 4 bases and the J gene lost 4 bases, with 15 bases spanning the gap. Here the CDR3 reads CASSPGGGDGNTIYF. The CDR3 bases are TGCGCCAGCAGCCCGGGAGGAGGGGACGGAAACACCATATATTTT. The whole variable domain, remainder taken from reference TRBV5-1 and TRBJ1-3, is KAGVTQTPRYLIKTRGQQVTLSCSPISGHRSVSWYQQTPGQGLQFLFEYFSETQRNKGNFPGRFSGRQFSNSRSEMNVSTLELGDSALYLCASSPGGGDGNTIYFGEGSWLTVV.

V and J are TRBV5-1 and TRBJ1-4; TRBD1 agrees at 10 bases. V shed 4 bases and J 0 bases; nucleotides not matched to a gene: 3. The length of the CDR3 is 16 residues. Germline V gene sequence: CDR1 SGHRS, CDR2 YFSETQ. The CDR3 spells CASSRDRGATNEKLFF. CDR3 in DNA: TGCGCCAGCAGCCGGGACAGGGGAGCAACTAATGAAAAACTGTTTTTT. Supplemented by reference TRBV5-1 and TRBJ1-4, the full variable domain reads KAGVTQTPRYLIKTRGQQVTLSCSPISGHRSVSWYQQTPGQGLQFLFEYFSETQRNKGNFPGRFSGRQFSNSRSEMNVSTLELGDSALYLCASSRDRGATNEKLFFGSGTQLSVL.

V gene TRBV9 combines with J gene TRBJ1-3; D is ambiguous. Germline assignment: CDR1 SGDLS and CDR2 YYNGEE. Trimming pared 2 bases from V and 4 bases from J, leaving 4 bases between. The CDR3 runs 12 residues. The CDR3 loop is CASSVTGNTIYF. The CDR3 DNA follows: TGTGCCAGCAGCGTCACAGGAAACACCATATATTTT.

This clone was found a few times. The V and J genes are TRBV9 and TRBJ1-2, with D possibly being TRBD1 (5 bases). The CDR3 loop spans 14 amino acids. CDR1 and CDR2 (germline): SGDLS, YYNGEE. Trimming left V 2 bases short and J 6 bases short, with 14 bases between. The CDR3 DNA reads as TGTGCCAGCAGCGTCACGGGGGACTTGGATGGCTACACCTTC. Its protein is CASSVTGDLDGYTF.

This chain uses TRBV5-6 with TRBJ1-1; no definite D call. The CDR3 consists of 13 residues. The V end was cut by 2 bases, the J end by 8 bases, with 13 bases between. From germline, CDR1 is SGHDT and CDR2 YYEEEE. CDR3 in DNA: TGTGCCAGCAGCTTTTTTTCCCCGCGAGAAGCTTTCTTT. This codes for CASSFFSPREAFF.

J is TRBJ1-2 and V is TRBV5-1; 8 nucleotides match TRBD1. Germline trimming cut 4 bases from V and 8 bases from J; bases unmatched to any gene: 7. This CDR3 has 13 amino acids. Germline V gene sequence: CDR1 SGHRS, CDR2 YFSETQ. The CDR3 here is CASSPAGGDGYTF. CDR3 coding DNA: TGCGCCAGCAGCCCCGCAGGGGGCGACGGCTACACCTTC.

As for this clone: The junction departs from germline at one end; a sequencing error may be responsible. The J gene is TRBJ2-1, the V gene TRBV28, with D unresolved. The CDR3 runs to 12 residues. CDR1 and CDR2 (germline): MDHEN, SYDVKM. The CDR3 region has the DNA TGTGCCAGCAGTCCCCTGAAGAATCGACCCCTCTTC. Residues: CASSPLKNRPLF. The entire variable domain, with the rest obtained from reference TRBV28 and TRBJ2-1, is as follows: DVKVTQSSRYLVKRTGEKVFLECVQDMDHENMFWYRQDPGLGLRLIYFSYDVKMKEKGDIPEGYSVSREKKERFSLILESASTNQTSMYLCASSPLKNRPLFGPGTRLTVL.

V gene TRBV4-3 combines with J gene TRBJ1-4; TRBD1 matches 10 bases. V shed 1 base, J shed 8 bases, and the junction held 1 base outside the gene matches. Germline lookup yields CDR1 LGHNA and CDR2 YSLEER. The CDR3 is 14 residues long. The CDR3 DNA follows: TGCGCCAGCAGCCAAGGACAGGGGGCAGAAAAACTGTTTTTT. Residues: CASSQGQGAEKLFF.

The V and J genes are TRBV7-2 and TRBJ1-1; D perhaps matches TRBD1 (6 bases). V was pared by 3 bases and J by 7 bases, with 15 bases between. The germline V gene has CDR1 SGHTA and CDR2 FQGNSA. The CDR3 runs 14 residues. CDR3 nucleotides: TGTGCCAGCAGCTTGACAGGCCTTAGGGTTGAAGCTTTCTTT. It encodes CASSLTGLRVEAFF.

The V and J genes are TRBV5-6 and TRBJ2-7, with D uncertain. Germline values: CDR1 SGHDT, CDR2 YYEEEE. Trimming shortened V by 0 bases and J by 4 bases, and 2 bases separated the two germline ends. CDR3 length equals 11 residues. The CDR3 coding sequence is TGTGCCAGCAGCTTGGCTTACGAGCAGTACTTC. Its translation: CASSLAYEQYF.